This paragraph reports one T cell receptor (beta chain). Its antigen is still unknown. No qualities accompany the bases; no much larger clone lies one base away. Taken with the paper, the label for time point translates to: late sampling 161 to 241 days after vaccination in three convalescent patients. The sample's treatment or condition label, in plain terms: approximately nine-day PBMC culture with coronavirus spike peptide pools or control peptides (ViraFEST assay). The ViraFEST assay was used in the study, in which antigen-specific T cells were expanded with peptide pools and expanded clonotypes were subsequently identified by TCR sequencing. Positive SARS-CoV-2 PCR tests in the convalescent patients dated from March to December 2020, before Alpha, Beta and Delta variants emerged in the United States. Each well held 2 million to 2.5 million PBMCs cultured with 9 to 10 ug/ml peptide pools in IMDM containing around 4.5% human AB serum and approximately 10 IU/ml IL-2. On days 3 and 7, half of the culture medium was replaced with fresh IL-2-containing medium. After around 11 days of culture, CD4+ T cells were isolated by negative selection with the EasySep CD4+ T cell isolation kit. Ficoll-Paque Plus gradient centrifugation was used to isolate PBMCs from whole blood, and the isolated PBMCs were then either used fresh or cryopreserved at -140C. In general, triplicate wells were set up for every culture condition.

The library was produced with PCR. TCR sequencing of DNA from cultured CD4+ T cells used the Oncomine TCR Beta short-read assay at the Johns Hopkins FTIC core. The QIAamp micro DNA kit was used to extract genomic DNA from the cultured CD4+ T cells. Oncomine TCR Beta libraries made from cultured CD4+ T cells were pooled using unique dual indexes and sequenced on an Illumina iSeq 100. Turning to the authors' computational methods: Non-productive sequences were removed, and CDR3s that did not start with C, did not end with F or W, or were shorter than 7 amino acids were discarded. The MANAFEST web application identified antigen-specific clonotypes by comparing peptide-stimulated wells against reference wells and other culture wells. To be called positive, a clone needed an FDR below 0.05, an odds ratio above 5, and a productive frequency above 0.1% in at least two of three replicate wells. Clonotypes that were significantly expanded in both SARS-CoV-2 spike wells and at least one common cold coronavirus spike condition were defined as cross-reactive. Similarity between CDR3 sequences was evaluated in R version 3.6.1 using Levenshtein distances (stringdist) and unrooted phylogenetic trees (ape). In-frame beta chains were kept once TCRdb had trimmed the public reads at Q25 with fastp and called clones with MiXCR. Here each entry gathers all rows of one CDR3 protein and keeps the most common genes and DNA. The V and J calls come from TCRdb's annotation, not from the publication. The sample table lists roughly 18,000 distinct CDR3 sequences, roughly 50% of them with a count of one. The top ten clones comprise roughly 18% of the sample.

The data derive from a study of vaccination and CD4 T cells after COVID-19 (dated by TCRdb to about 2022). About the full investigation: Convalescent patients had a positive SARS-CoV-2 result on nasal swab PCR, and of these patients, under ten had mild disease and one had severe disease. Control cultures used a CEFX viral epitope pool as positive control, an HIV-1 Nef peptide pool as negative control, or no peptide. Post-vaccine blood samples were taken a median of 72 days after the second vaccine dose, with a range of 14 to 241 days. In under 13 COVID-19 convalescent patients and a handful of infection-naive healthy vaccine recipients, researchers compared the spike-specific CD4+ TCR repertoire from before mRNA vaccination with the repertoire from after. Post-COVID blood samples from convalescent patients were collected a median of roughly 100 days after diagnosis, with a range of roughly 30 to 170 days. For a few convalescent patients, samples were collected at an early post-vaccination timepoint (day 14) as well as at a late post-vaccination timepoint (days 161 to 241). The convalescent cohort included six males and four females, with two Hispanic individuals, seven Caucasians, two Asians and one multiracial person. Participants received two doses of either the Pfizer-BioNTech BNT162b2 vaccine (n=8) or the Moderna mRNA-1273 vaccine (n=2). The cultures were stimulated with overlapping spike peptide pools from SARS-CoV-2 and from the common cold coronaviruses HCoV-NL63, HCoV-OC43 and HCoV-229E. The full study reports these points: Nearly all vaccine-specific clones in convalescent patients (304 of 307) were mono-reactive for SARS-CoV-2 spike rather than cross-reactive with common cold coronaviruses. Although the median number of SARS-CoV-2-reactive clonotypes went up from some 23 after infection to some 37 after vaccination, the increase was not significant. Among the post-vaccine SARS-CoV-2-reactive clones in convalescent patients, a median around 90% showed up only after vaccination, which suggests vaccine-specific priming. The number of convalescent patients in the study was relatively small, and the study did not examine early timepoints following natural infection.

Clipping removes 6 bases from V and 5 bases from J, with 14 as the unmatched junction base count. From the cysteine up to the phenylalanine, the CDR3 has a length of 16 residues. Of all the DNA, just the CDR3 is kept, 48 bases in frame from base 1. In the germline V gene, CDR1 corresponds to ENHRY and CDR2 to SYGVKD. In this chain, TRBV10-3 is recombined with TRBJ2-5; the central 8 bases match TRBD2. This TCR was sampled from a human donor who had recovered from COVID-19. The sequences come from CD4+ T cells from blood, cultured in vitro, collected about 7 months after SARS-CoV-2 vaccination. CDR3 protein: CAISPSLTSVGETQYF. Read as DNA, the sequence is TGTGCCATCAGCCCTTCCCTGACTAGCGTGGGGGAGACCCAGTACTTC.